This TCR beta chain came from a study of blood T cells in healthy people across ages. Germline values: CDR1 SEHNR, CDR2 FQNEAQ (reference sequence). With 6 bases removed from V and 1 base from J, the gap between germline ends came to 17 bases. The CDR3 sequence is 16 residues long. This clonotype was picked up one time. Its antigen is not identified. With a J-beta primer mix and a sample-barcoded 5' primer, a second PCR ran roughly 6 to 11 cycles. TCRdb reprocessed the 5' RACE reads via MiXCR and lists one record per CDR3 protein. The sample lists about 1.6 million distinct CDR3 sequences, roughly a third occurring once. Study observations and caveats: A conclusive naive versus antigen-experienced comparison was prevented by the unsorted PBMCs.

This rearrangement joins TRBV7-9 to TRBJ2-3, with D perhaps TRBD2 (7 bases). Sequencing input: blood. The origin of this receptor is a woman younger than 45 in good health. This CDR3 reads CASRPEAGARTDTQYF. The CDR3 DNA follows: TGTGCCAGCAGACCCGAGGCGGGGGCCCGCACAGATACGCAGTATTTT.